Below, 30 T cell receptor beta chains from the same sample are listed, as sequenced in a study of blood T cell repertoires in COVID-19 (dated by TCRdb to 2020 to 2022). Libraries came from the immunoSEQ multiplex PCR assay. TCRdb retrieved this table from immuneACCESS and kept in-frame rearrangements only. Not all clones are present; in checked studies, unresolved V genes account for under half, and no reason is known for the remainder. The sample data list around 270,000 clones, and 84% of these were observed just once. The leading ten clones occupy 1.5% of the sample. The sequencing sample was made of peripheral blood. These receptors originate from a woman between 35 and 50 years old who had recovered from COVID-19.

The chain joins TRBV2 to TRBJ1-6; 10 bases fit TRBD1. The V gene's germline CDR1 is SNHLY and CDR2 FYNNEI. CDR3 size: 17 residues. Losses at the gene ends were 4 bases for V and 7 bases for J; bases not matched to a gene: 10. The CDR3 region is CASSALMGGQGNSPLHF. CDR3 in DNA: TGTGCCAGCAGTGCCCTAATGGGGGGACAGGGGAATTCACCCCTCCACTTT.

The V call is TRBV2, the J call TRBJ2-2; no reliable D call. V was cut by 4 bases and J by 6 bases, with 12 bases left in between. CDR1 and CDR2 from the germline V gene are SNHLY and FYNNEI. The CDR3 is 14 amino acids. CDR3 amino acids: CASSGLPRAGELFF. The CDR3 nucleotides are TGTGCCAGCAGTGGTCTCCCGCGCGCCGGGGAGCTGTTTTTT.

CDR3 protein: CASSLSGRGETQYF. The CDR3 nucleotides are TGTGCCAGCAGCTTGTCGGGTAGAGGGGAGACCCAGTACTTC. The chain is built from TRBV5-8 and TRBJ2-5; a possible D gene is TRBD2 (5 bases). This CDR3 comprises 14 residues. Germline lookup yields CDR1 SGHTS and CDR2 YDEGEE. V was pared by 1 base and J by 5 bases, with 12 bases between. Filled out from reference TRBV5-8 and TRBJ2-5, the complete variable domain reads EAGVTQSPTHLIKTRGQQATLRCSPISGHTSVYWYQQALGLGLQFLLWYDEGEERNRGNFPPRFSGRQFPNYSSELNVNALELEDSALYLCASSLSGRGETQYFGPGTRLLVL.

This chain joins TRBV19 and TRBJ2-2; D uncertain. The CDR3 extends over 14 amino acids. Germline loops: CDR1 LNHDA, CDR2 SQIVND (reference sequence). V dropped 6 bases and J dropped 5 bases, with 13 bases sitting between them. The CDR3 loop reads CASRLSPTTGELFF. CDR3 DNA: TGTGCCAGTAGGCTTTCACCTACTACCGGGGAGCTGTTTTTT.

The V and J genes are TRBV11-2 and TRBJ2-2; D is perhaps TRBD2 (5 bases). CDR1 is SGHAT, CDR2 FQNNGV, per germline. The CDR3 sequence is 16 residues long. The ends were cut back, 0 bases at V and 3 bases at J, with 11 bases in the middle. CDR3 protein: CASSLELRAYTGELFF. DNA of the CDR3: TGTGCCAGCAGCTTAGAGTTGAGGGCTTACACCGGGGAGCTGTTTTTT.

This clone was recorded a few times. The chain has TRBV18 and TRBJ1-1; tentatively, D is TRBD1 (5 bases). The ends were cut back, 3 bases at V and 8 bases at J, with 16 bases in the middle. Germline V CDR1 and CDR2: KGHSH, LQKENI. The CDR3 totals 14 residues. The CDR3 loop is CASSPGVRAPEAFF. As DNA, the CDR3 is TGTGCCAGCTCACCTGGGGTCAGGGCCCCCGAAGCTTTCTTT.

This chain uses TRBV5-6 with TRBJ2-3, with TRBD2 matching 11 bases. V shed 0 bases and J 2 bases; nucleotides not matched to a gene: 5. This CDR3 is built from 17 residues. CDR1 and CDR2 (germline): SGHDT, YYEEEE. Written as DNA, the CDR3 is TGTGCCAGCAGCTTGGCCATACTAGCGGGGGCCACAGATACGCAGTATTTT. Translating it yields CASSLAILAGATDTQYF.

This chain uses TRBV6-5 with TRBJ2-3; the D gene is possibly TRBD1 (5 bases). The ends were cut back, 8 bases at V and 6 bases at J, with 15 bases in the middle. The germline CDR1 and CDR2 sequences are MNHEY and SVGAGI. The CDR3 totals 13 residues. The CDR3, as DNA: TGTGCCAGCGGACCGGACACGCGGGATACGCAGTATTTT. Residues: CASGPDTRDTQYF.

J is TRBJ2-2 and V is TRBV27; TRBD1 matches at 8 bases. This CDR3 has 16 residues. Germline loops: CDR1 MNHEY, CDR2 SMNVEV (reference sequence). J gave up 4 bases and V 2 bases, and 6 bases lay outside the gene matches. Written as DNA, the CDR3 is TGTGCCAGCAGTTTAAGGACAGGGACGGGCACCGGGGAGCTGTTTTTT. It is translated as CASSLRTGTGTGELFF.

This chain links TRBV6-5 with TRBJ1-4; no definite D call. CDR1 and CDR2 from the germline V gene are MNHEY and SVGAGI. CDR3 size: 15 residues. V dropped 2 bases and J dropped 0 bases, with 7 bases sitting between them. The CDR3, as DNA: TGTGCCAGCAGTTACCGGCGGCCAACTAATGAAAAACTGTTTTTT. Protein sequence: CASSYRRPTNEKLFF.

Worth noting for this clone: Distinct nucleotide sequences in the sample also encode this CDR3. V and J are TRBV24-1 and TRBJ2-1; 15 bases agree with TRBD2. Germline-derived CDR1 and CDR2 are KGHDR and SFDVKD. The junction had 4 bases not matched to a gene; V was cut back by 4 bases and J by 7 bases. The CDR3 loop spans 16 amino acids. The CDR3 here is CATSDTGTSGGNEQFF. CDR3 DNA: TGTGCCACCAGTGACACCGGGACTAGCGGGGGGAATGAGCAGTTCTTC.

V gene TRBV28 combines with J gene TRBJ2-1, with 8 bases fitting TRBD1. This CDR3 is built from 14 residues. The V gene's germline CDR1 is MDHEN and CDR2 SYDVKM. V was pared by 7 bases and J by 3 bases, with 5 bases of the junction left unmatched. The CDR3 sequence is CASTPGQVYNEQFF. Written as DNA, the CDR3 is TGTGCCAGCACCCCGGGACAGGTCTACAATGAGCAGTTCTTC.

The rearrangement joins TRBV7-6 to TRBJ2-2; 9 positions agree with TRBD1. The CDR3 contains 16 residues. CDR1 is SGHVS and CDR2 is FNYEAQ in the germline V gene. V lost 6 bases and J lost 4; bases outside the gene matches: 9. CDR3 sequence reads: CASRRLDRGLTGELFF. The CDR3 DNA reads TGTGCCAGCAGGCGCTTGGACAGGGGACTCACCGGGGAGCTGTTTTTT. Full variable domain (outside the CDR3, taken from reference TRBV7-6 and TRBJ2-2): GAGVSQSPRYKVTKRGQDVALRCDPISGHVSLYWYRQALGQGPEFLTYFNYEAQQDKSGLPNDRFSAERPEGSISTLTIQRTEQRDSAMYRCASRRLDRGLTGELFFGEGSRLTVL.

The rearrangement joins TRBV3-1 (or the pseudogene TRBV3-2) to TRBJ2-5; D ambiguous. V was cut by 4 bases and J by 4 bases, with 10 bases left in between. Germline CDR1 LGHDT, CDR2 YNNKEL (reference sequence). This CDR3 region has 13 residues. Written as DNA, the CDR3 is TGTGCCAGCAGCCTTCGGCCGGGAGAGACCCAGTACTTC. Amino acids: CASSLRPGETQYF.

The sample holds a few counts of this clone. This chain connects TRBV5-1 to TRBJ2-6; 7 bases are a match to TRBD1. CDR1 and CDR2 (germline): SGHRS, YFSETQ. V dropped 4 bases and J dropped 0; count of bases not matched to a gene: 10. The CDR3 contains 18 residues. The CDR3 DNA sequence: TGCGCCAGCAGCCCATACAGGGGTATCGACTCTGGGGCCAACGTCCTGACTTTC. As protein: CASSPYRGIDSGANVLTF.

This chain uses TRBV2 with TRBJ2-5; 8 bases line up with TRBD2. The length of the CDR3 is 14 residues. Germline V gene data show CDR1 as SNHLY and CDR2 as FYNNEI. Trimming cost V 3 bases and J 5 bases; bases outside gene matches: 5. The CDR3 bases are TGTGCCAGCAGTGACGTAGCGGGGACGGAGACCCAGTACTTC. Protein sequence: CASSDVAGTETQYF.

The rearrangement links TRBV5-1 to TRBJ2-4, with D maybe TRBD1 (6 bases). Trimming removed 3 bases from V and 0 bases from J, with 16 bases in between. Germline V lookup: CDR1 SGHRS, CDR2 YFSETQ. The CDR3 covers 17 residues. In DNA, the CDR3 is TGCGCCAGCAGCTCCGGGACAACACAACTAGCCAAAAACATTCAGTACTTC. The encoded protein is CASSSGTTQLAKNIQYF.

The chain combines TRBV7-6 with TRBJ2-3; the match to TRBD2 covers 10 bases. V lost 6 bases to trimming and J lost 6 bases; unmatched junction nucleotides: 9. The CDR3 spans 15 residues. The V gene's germline CDR1 is SGHVS and CDR2 FNYEAQ. The DNA of the CDR3 is TGTGCCAGCAGACCCCGGGCTAGCGGGGGCGATACGCAGTATTTT. As protein: CASRPRASGGDTQYF.

V and J are TRBV27 and TRBJ2-5; 10 bases fit TRBD2. Germline loops: CDR1 MNHEY, CDR2 SMNVEV (reference sequence). The V gene end was trimmed by 6 bases and the J gene end by 5 bases; junction bases not matched to a gene: 12. The CDR3 totals 16 residues. This CDR3 is CASSPGQRGGRETQYF. CDR3 nucleotide sequence: TGTGCCAGCAGCCCAGGGCAGCGGGGGGGCCGGGAGACCCAGTACTTC.

This rearrangement joins TRBV5-1 to TRBJ2-3, with D perhaps TRBD2 (7 bases). The CDR3 sequence is 16 residues long. CDR1 and CDR2 (germline): SGHRS, YFSETQ. V shed 0 bases and J shed 3 bases, with 14 bases lying between them. The CDR3 reads CASSLGHRGATDTQYF. CDR3 DNA sequence: TGCGCCAGCAGCTTGGGCCATCGGGGGGCTACAGATACGCAGTATTTT.

The gene calls are TRBV27 and TRBJ1-4, with 8 bases identical to TRBD1. Germline V gene lookup returns CDR1 MNHEY and CDR2 SMNVEV (reference sequence). V lost 5 bases, J lost 0 bases, and 8 bases stayed unmatched. The CDR3 sequence is 17 residues long. The CDR3 protein is CASSPLGQESTNEKLFF. CDR3 DNA: TGTGCCAGCAGTCCCCTGGGACAGGAGTCAACTAATGAAAAACTGTTTTTT.

This clone has a handful of counts. The V call is TRBV7-2, the J call TRBJ2-7; TRBD2 is a possible D gene (5 bases). This CDR3 region has 15 residues. V was cut by 1 base and J by 3 bases, with 13 bases left in between. Germline V gene data show CDR1 as SGHTA and CDR2 as FQGNSA. DNA for the CDR3: TGTGCCAGCAGCTTAGATGGCGGGCCGAACTACGAGCAGTACTTC. Its protein is CASSLDGGPNYEQYF.

The rearrangement links TRBV27 to TRBJ2-7; perhaps TRBD1 as D (6 bases). There are 13 residues in the CDR3. Germline assignment: CDR1 MNHEY and CDR2 SMNVEV (reference sequence). Trimming removed 5 bases at V and 6 bases at J, with 14 bases between. CDR3 bases: TGTGCCAGCAGTACCGGGACATGGCTCGAGCAGTACTTC. Protein sequence: CASSTGTWLEQYF.

J is TRBJ2-7 and V is TRBV5-3; 9 bases align to TRBD1. TRBV5-3 is treated as an ORF (open reading frame) with a function not yet certain. This CDR3 is 16 amino acids long. Trimming cost V 10 bases and J 4 bases; bases outside gene matches: 18. CDR3 loop: CAHHRDREELCYEQYF. The CDR3 nucleotides are TGTGCCCACCACCGGGACAGGGAAGAGCTGTGTTACGAGCAGTACTTC.

The chain is built from TRBV6-5 and TRBJ2-1; possibly TRBD1 for D (5 bases). The germline V gene encodes CDR1 MNHEY and CDR2 SVGAGI. The CDR3 spans 12 residues. Trimming shortened V by 6 bases and J by 9 bases, and 12 bases separated the two germline ends. CDR3 in DNA: TGTGCCAGCAGAAATAGGGGTACTGAGCAGTTCTTC. Its protein product is CASRNRGTEQFF.

This clone was recorded only once. In DNA form, the CDR3 reads TGTGCCAGCAGCGTATCTACAGCTTTCCAAGAGACCCAGTACTTC. Residues: CASSVSTAFQETQYF. The chain has TRBV9 and TRBJ2-5; no clear D. V lost 1 base and J lost 1, with 11 bases in between. The CDR3 runs 15 residues. The germline gives CDR1 SGDLS, CDR2 YYNGEE.

The chain combines TRBV10-3 with TRBJ2-3; TRBD2 matches 8 bases. Germline CDR1 is ENHRY and CDR2 is SYGVKD. Germline trimming cut 4 bases from V and 6 bases from J; bases unmatched to any gene: 6. The CDR3 length is 14 residues. The CDR3 here is CAISVGGGQDTQYF. The CDR3 region has the DNA TGTGCCATCAGTGTCGGGGGGGGCCAGGATACGCAGTATTTT.

The rearrangement uses TRBV30 and TRBJ2-2; D perhaps matches TRBD2 (6 bases). V gave up 4 bases and J gave up 6 bases, with 12 bases separating them. The CDR3 totals 13 residues. Germline CDR1 reads GTSNPN; CDR2 reads SVGIG (reference sequence). The CDR3 bases are TGTGCCTGGACCGCCTCGGGGGCCGGGGAGCTGTTTTTT. Translated, it gives CAWTASGAGELFF.

The rearrangement uses TRBV3-1 (or the pseudogene TRBV3-2) and TRBJ1-5; 10 bases match TRBD1. CDR3 length: 14 amino acids. The germline CDR1 and CDR2 sequences are LGHDT and YNNKEL (reference sequence). Trimming took 3 bases from V and 9 from J; bases not matched to a gene: 5. CDR3 residues: CASSQTGGSGPQHF. CDR3 coding DNA: TGTGCCAGCAGCCAGACAGGGGGCAGCGGGCCCCAGCATTTT.

The rearrangement uses TRBV19 and TRBJ2-5; 8 bases are a match to TRBD1. CDR3 length: 17 amino acids. Losses at the gene ends were 5 bases for V and 5 bases for J; bases not matched to a gene: 16. In germline, CDR1 is LNHDA, CDR2 SQIVND (reference sequence). The CDR3 region is CASSLTLTGGSKETQYF. CDR3 nucleotide sequence: TGTGCCAGTAGTTTGACCCTTACAGGGGGGTCTAAGGAGACCCAGTACTTC.